These T cell receptor beta chains were read from a single sample in a study of blood T cell repertoires in COVID-19. Sequencing was performed with immunoSEQ multiplex PCR; in TCRdb, only in-frame clones are kept and a portion is missing. Altogether about 210,000 clones are present, roughly 82% being singletons, with the ten largest covering roughly 8.7%. Sequenced material: peripheral blood. The receptors originated from a man aged 45-65 years with active or convalescent COVID-19. CDR3s include the opening cysteine and the closing phenylalanine or tryptophan. D genes are given only for firm matches. Clone size is not always given. Where it is, it says once, few, many or a class for expanded clones.

TRBD1	once	TRBV19	TRBJ2-5	CASSMGQGSQETQYF	TGTGCCAGTAGTATGGGACAGGGTTCTCAAGAGACCCAGTACTTC
TRBD1	.	TRBV28	TRBJ2-7	CASTPGQVYEQYF	TGTGCCAGCACTCCGGGACAGGTCTACGAGCAGTACTTC
.	.	TRBV5-5	TRBJ1-4	CASSQGQLATNEKLFF	TGTGCCAGCAGCCAAGGACAGCTGGCAACTAATGAAAAACTGTTTTTT
.	.	TRBV28	TRBJ2-4	CASSATYPKNIQYF	TGTGCCAGCAGTGCGACATACCCAAAAAACATTCAGTACTTC
TRBD2	once	TRBV13	TRBJ2-5	CASSLGLMSGGEQETQYF	TGTGCCAGCAGCTTAGGGCTGATGAGCGGGGGGGAACAAGAGACCCAGTACTTC
TRBD2	.	TRBV30	TRBJ2-5	CAWILAGGPRETQYF	TGTGCCTGGATACTAGCGGGAGGGCCTCGGGAGACCCAGTACTTC
TRBD2	once	TRBV6-2/TRBV6-3	TRBJ2-5	CASSRGGETQYF	TGTGCCAGCAGTCGGGGGGGCGAGACCCAGTACTTC
TRBD1	few	TRBV6-5	TRBJ1-3	CASSLQGVGNTIYF	TGTGCCAGCAGTCTTCAGGGGGTAGGAAACACCATATATTTT
.	.	TRBV5-6	TRBJ1-5	CASSFHPGNNQPQHF	TGTGCCAGCAGCTTTCATCCAGGTAACAATCAGCCCCAGCATTTT
TRBD1	once	TRBV2	TRBJ1-2	CASSNRGPWDGYTF	TGTGCCAGCAGTAACAGGGGGCCGTGGGATGGCTACACCTTC
TRBD1	.	TRBV7-3	TRBJ2-2	CASSPGTGLNTGELFF	TGTGCCAGCAGCCCGGGGACAGGCCTAAACACCGGGGAGCTGTTTTTT
.	.	TRBV4-3	TRBJ1-1	CASSQGRDGYTEAFF	TGCGCCAGCAGCCAAGGGCGGGACGGATACACTGAAGCTTTCTTT
.	.	TRBV27	TRBJ2-3	CASTPSQGTDTQYF	TGTGCCAGCACCCCAAGTCAGGGGACAGATACGCAGTATTTT
.	few	TRBV7-6	TRBJ2-2	CASSPTYRDTGELFF	TGTGCCAGCAGCCCCACCTACAGGGACACCGGGGAGCTGTTTTTT
TRBD1	.	TRBV27	TRBJ1-6	CASSSIPGQRPRWPLHF	TGTGCCAGCAGTTCCATACCGGGACAGAGACCCCGTTGGCCCCTCCACTTT
.	few	TRBV7-2	TRBJ1-2	CASSPSLAGGGYTF	TGTGCCAGCAGCCCGAGCCTTGCGGGAGGGGGCTACACCTTC
TRBD1	.	TRBV3-1/TRBV3-2	TRBJ1-2	CASSLDRGAYGYTF	TGTGCCAGCAGTCTTGACAGGGGGGCCTATGGCTACACCTTC
.	.	TRBV4-1	TRBJ1-2	CASSQARNYGYTF	TGCGCCAGCAGCCAAGCCAGGAACTATGGCTACACCTTC